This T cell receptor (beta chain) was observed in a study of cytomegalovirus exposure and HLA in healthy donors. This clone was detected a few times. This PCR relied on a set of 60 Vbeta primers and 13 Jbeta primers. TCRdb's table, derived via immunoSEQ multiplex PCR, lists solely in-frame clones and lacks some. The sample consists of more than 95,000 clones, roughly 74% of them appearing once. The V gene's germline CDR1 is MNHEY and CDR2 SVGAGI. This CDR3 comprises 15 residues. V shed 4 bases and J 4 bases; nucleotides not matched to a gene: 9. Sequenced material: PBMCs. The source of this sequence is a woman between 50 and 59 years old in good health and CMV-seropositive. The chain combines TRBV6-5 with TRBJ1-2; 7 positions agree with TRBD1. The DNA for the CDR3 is TGTGCCAGCAGTTTTCAGGGGGTGGGAGTCTATGGCTACACCTTC. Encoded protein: CASSFQGVGVYGYTF.